This T cell receptor beta chain was retrieved from a study of OX40 agonist ivuxolimab in advanced cancers. Profiling relied on immunoSEQ multiplex PCR, and the TCRdb table lists in-frame clones only, not all of them. The table lists more than 45,000 clones, about 82% of them singletons. This CDR3 comprises 17 residues. The ends lost 2 bases at V and 1 base at J; junction bases unmatched: 8. Germline V CDR1 and CDR2: SEHNR, FQNEAQ (reference sequence). Overall study findings and caveats: The 0.1-3.0 mg/kg partial responders had among the lowest clonal expansion. The investigators did not determine what antigen specificity the expanded peripheral T cells had.

In the case of this clone: The antigen is unknown.

This chain joins TRBV7-9 and TRBJ2-5; 9 bases line up with TRBD2. This material consisted of CD4+ or CD8+ T cells sorted from blood, taken in a trial of the OX40 agonist ivuxolimab. This sequence originates from an adult with an advanced solid tumor such as melanoma, head and neck, liver or kidney cancer. CDR3 residues: CASSLMGGGGSQETQYF. In DNA, the CDR3 is TGTGCCAGCAGCTTAATGGGCGGGGGGGGATCCCAAGAGACCCAGTACTTC.